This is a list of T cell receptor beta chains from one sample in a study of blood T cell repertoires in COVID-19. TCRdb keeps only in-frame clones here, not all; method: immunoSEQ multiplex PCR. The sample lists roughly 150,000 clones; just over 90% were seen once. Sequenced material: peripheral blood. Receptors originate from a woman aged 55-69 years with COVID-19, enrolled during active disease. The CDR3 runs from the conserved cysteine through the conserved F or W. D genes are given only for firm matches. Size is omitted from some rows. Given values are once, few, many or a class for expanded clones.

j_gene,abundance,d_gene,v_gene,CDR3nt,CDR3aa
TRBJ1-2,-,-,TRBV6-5,TGTGCCAGCAGTTACTCAGGCGGAACATCTAACTATGGCTACACCTTC,CASSYSGGTSNYGYTF
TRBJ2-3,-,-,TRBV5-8,TGTGCCAGCAGCTTCCCAGGCGGGAGCACAGATACGCAGTATTTT,CASSFPGGSTDTQYF
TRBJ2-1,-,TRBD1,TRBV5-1,TGCGCCAGCAGCTGGGGACAGGGGGCCTACAATGAGCAGTTCTTC,CASSWGQGAYNEQFF
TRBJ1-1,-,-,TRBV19,TGTGCCAGTAGGGGTGCGGGGCCTGAAGCTTTCTTT,CASRGAGPEAFF
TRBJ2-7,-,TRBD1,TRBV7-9,TGTGCCAGCAGCTCGGGACAGATACTAAAGTTCTACGAGCAGTACTTC,CASSSGQILKFYEQYF
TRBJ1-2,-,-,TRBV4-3,TGCGCCAGCAGCCAAGATCCCCGGTCTGACTATGGCTACACCTTC,CASSQDPRSDYGYTF
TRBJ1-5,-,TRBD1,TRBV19,TGTGCCAGTAGTATCGGACAGGGCAATCAGCCCCAGCATTTT,CASSIGQGNQPQHF
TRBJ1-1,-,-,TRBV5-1,TGCGCCAGCAGCTTTTCGGGGAGGACTGAAGCTTTCTTT,CASSFSGRTEAFF
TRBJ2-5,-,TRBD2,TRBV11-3,TGTGCCAGCAGCAAAGCGGGGGGGCAAGAGACCCAGTACTTC,CASSKAGGQETQYF
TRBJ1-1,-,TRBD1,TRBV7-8,TGTGCCAGCAGCCTCCGAGACAGGGGAATTACTGAAGCTTTCTTT,CASSLRDRGITEAFF
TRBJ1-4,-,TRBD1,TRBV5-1,TGCGCCAGCAGCTTGGGACAGGGGATGGGTGAAAAACTGTTTTTT,CASSLGQGMGEKLFF
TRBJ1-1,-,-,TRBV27,TGTGCCAGCAGTTTATCCAGGAACACTGAAGCTTTCTTT,CASSLSRNTEAFF
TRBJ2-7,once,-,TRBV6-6,TGTGCCACGTCGCCCCCAAGGCGGGGCGAGCAGTACTTC,CATSPPRRGEQYF
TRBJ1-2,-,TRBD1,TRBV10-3,TGTGCCATCAGCCCAACAGGGGTAAGCTATGGCTACACCTTC,CAISPTGVSYGYTF
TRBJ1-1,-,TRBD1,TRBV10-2,TGCGCCAGCAGTCCCGGGACAGTGAACACTGAAGCTTTCTTT,CASSPGTVNTEAFF
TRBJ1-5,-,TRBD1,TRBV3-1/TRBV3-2,TGTGCCAGCAGCCAGGGTCCAGGGGGACGTCAGCCCCAGCATTTT,CASSQGPGGRQPQHF
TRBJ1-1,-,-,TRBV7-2,TGTGCCAGCAGCTTAGAACAGAACACTGAAGCTTTCTTT,CASSLEQNTEAFF
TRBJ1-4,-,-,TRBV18,TGTGCCAGCTCACCCCGGGAGTCAACTAATGAAAAACTGTTTTTT,CASSPRESTNEKLFF
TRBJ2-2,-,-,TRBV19,TGTGCCAGTAGTGTAACGCGGGGGACACCGAACACCGGGGAGCTGTTTTTT,CASSVTRGTPNTGELFF
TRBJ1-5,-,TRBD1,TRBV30,TGTGCCTGGGACAGGGAGTTTAGCAATCAGCCCCAGCATTTT,CAWDREFSNQPQHF
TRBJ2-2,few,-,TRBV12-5,TGTGCTAGTGGTTTGTCAGGGCCCGGGGAGCTGTTTTTT,CASGLSGPGELFF
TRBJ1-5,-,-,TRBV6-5,TGTGCCAGCAGTTCCCAGGGGTCTTTCGGTCAGCCCCAGCATTTT,CASSSQGSFGQPQHF
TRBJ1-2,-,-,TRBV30,TGTGCCTGGAGATACAGGACAACTAACTATGGCTACACCTTC,CAWRYRTTNYGYTF
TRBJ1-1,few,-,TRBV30,TGTGCCTGGAGTGCGGACAGAGCCCAGGCTAAAAAGACTGAAGCTTTCTTT,CAWSADRAQAKKTEAFF
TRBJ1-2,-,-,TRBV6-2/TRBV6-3,TGTGCCAGCAGTTACTCGACAGCCTCTAACTATGGCTACACCTTC,CASSYSTASNYGYTF
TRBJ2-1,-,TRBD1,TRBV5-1,TGCGCCAGCAGCTTGGGCCTCACAGGGGCGGAGGAGCAGTTCTTC,CASSLGLTGAEEQFF
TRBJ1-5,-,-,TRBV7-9,TGTGCCAGCAGCTTAGCGGGGGGGCGCAATCAGCCCCAGCATTTT,CASSLAGGRNQPQHF
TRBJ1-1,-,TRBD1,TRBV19,TGTGCCAGTAGTATTGGGGCTACTATACAGGGGGAAGCTTTCTTT,CASSIGATIQGEAFF
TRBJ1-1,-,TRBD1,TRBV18,TGTGCCAGCTCACCCTCGGGACAGGGGATGGCTGAAGCTTTCTTT,CASSPSGQGMAEAFF
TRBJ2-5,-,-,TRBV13,TGTGCCAGCAGCGGAACACTAGAAGAGACCCAGTACTTC,CASSGTLEETQYF
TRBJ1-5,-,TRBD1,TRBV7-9,TGTGCCAGCAGCGCAGGGGGTTATAGCAATCAGCCCCAGCATTTT,CASSAGGYSNQPQHF
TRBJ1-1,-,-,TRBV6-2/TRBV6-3,TGTGCCAGCAGTTACTCGACGGGGAGACTGAAGAACACTGAAGCTTTCTTT,CASSYSTGRLKNTEAFF
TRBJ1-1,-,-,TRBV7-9,TGTGCCAGCAGCTTAGGAGTCATGAACACTGAAGCTTTCTTT,CASSLGVMNTEAFF
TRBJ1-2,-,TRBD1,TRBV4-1,TGCGCCAGCAGCCAAGAGGCGACAGGGATCTATGGCTACACCTTC,CASSQEATGIYGYTF
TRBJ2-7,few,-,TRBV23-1,TGCGCCAGCAGTCAATTTGGGGGCAGGGTGAACGAGCAGTACTTC,CASSQFGGRVNEQYF
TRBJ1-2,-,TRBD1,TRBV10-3,TGTGCCATCAGTGAGTCGACAGGGGACAATGGCTACACCTTC,CAISESTGDNGYTF
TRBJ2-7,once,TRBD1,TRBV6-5,TGTGCCAGCAGTTCGGGGGGACAGGGGAGCTACGAGCAGTACTTC,CASSSGGQGSYEQYF
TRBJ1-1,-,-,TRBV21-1,TGTGCCAGCAGAACAGGGCCCGGGGACACTGAAGCTTTCTTT,CASRTGPGDTEAFF
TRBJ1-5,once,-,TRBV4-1,TGCGCCAGCAGCCAAGATACGGCGGATCGTTGGCCCCAGCATTTT,CASSQDTADRWPQHF
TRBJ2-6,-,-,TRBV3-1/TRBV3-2,TGTGCCAGCAGGCTGCAGGGTACGACTGGGGCCAACGTCCTGACTTTC,CASRLQGTTGANVLTF
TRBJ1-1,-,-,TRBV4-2,TGTGCCAGCAGCCATGCCTACTTGGACAGTCGAGACCTTGAAGCTTTCTTT,CASSHAYLDSRDLEAFF
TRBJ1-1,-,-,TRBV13,TGTGCCAGCAGCCCGAGGGGGGGCAGGGGGAACACTGAAGCTTTCTTT,CASSPRGGRGNTEAFF
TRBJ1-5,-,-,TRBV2,TGTGCCAGCCCCGACGGAGGGAACCATAGCAATCAGCCCCAGCATTTT,CASPDGGNHSNQPQHF
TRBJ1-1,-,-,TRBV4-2,TGTGCCAGCAGCCAAGTAGCGGGGGGGGGAACTGAAGCTTTCTTT,CASSQVAGGGTEAFF
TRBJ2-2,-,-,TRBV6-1,TGTGCCAGCAGTGAATTTAGGGGTATGAGTTACACCGGGGAGCTGTTTTTT,CASSEFRGMSYTGELFF
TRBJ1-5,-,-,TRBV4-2,TGTGCCAGCAGCCAAGCCCTCGAGGAGGGCGGTAGCAATCAGCCCCAGCATTTT,CASSQALEEGGSNQPQHF
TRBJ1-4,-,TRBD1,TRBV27,TGTGCCAGCAGCACGGGACAGGGACGTTTTTTAGATGAAAAACTGTTTTTT,CASSTGQGRFLDEKLFF
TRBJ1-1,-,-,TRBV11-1,TGTGCCAGCATTCAGTCAGTGGGGGCCAGAACTGAAGCTTTCTTT,CASIQSVGARTEAFF
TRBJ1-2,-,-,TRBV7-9,TGTGCCAGCAGCCCCGGGGGGACAAACTATGGCTACACCTTC,CASSPGGTNYGYTF
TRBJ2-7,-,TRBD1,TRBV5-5,TGTGCCAGCAGCTACAGGGGACCCTACGAGCAGTACTTC,CASSYRGPYEQYF
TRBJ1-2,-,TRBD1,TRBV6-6,TGTGCCAGCAGCTACACGGAAAGGGGGCTCAACTATGGCTACACCTTC,CASSYTERGLNYGYTF
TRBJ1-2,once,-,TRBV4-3,TGCGCCAGCAGCCAAGTTTTGTTCAGGGGAGTATCCTTC,CASSQVLFRGVSF
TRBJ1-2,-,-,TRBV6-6,TGTGCCAGCAACAAACTGGACAGTTCCTATGGCTACACCTTC,CASNKLDSSYGYTF
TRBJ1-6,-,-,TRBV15,TGTGCCACCAGCCCTGTGGGGGCGGGGGTGTCACCCCTCCACTTT,CATSPVGAGVSPLHF
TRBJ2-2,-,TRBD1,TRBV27,TGTGCCAGCAGTCTTAACCGACAGGGGCCTAACACCGGGGAGCTGTTTTTT,CASSLNRQGPNTGELFF
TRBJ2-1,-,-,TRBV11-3,TGTGCCAGCAGCTCCGACGCGGGCTATGAGCAGTTCTTC,CASSSDAGYEQFF
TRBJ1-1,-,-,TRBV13,TGTGCCAGCAGCTTCGGACAGCCCATGAACACTGAAGCTTTCTTT,CASSFGQPMNTEAFF